This record covers a single T cell receptor (beta chain). No antigen is known for it. 5'RACE with constant-segment primers yielded barcoded, UMI-tagged TCR alpha and TCR beta cDNA libraries. A single record per CDR3 protein comes from TCRdb applying MiXCR to the 5' RACE reads. The sample includes 150,000 or so distinct CDR3 sequences, about 14% of them seen just once. The sample originates from a study of T-cell memory formation after mild COVID-19. Study findings and constraints: CD4/CD8 balance held among clones contracting day 15 to 85, and later expanders leaned CD4+. The study detected some responding clones in pre-infection memory, suggesting cross-reactive memory joined.

V was pared by 4 bases and J by 6 bases, with 12 bases between. The CDR3 has 13 amino acids. The germline V gene has CDR1 MNHEY and CDR2 SMNVEV (reference sequence). Sequenced material: PBMCs or a T cell subset sorted from them (not recorded which). This clonotype was sampled from an adult woman who had mild COVID-19 (a few samples of this study predate the infection). Cell type and time point are not known. The chain recombines TRBV27 with TRBJ1-1; D not certain. CDR3 DNA: TGTGCCAGCAGTTCATCGGGGATGGCTGAAGCTTTCTTT. Translation: CASSSSGMAEAFF.